This T cell receptor (beta chain) derives from a study of immune evolution from preneoplasia to lung adenocarcinoma. For the study at large: HLA loss of heterozygosity: about 7% AIS, about 15% MIA, about 31% ADC, none AAH. General study results and limits: Compared with EGFR-mutant or double wild-type lesions, KRAS-mutant nodules were more clonal.

Two lung cancer pathologists independently confirmed each histologic diagnosis. Measured with immunoSEQ multiplex PCR; TCRdb has only the in-frame clones, and not every one. This sample has about 3,400 clones, with roughly three quarters found just once. Remarks on this clone: Its target is not known.

The receptor's source is a person aged 70 to 85 with lung adenocarcinoma. What was sequenced was FFPE atypical adenomatous hyperplasia tissue from the lung. Subset described: atypical adenomatous hyperplasia (AAH), lung preneoplasia.

The CDR3 spells CAGDRGEGDYEQYF. The CDR3 nucleotides are TGTGCCGGAGACAGGGGAGAGGGGGACTACGAGCAGTACTTC. This chain links TRBV2 with TRBJ2-7; TRBD1 aligns across 8 bases. Trimming took 11 bases from V and 3 from J; bases not matched to a gene: 12. The germline CDR1 and CDR2 sequences are SNHLY and FYNNEI. There are 14 residues in the CDR3.